The 21 T cell receptor beta chains below all came from one sample that was sequenced in a study of blood T cell repertoires in COVID-19. Here immunoSEQ multiplex PCR was the method, and the copy in TCRdb shows in-frame clones only, minus some. This sample carries about 65,000 clones, about nine tenths of them seen once, and the ten largest clones take roughly 1.3%. Sequencing was carried out using peripheral blood. These receptors came from a man aged 55 to 69 with acute or convalescent COVID-19.

The rearrangement links TRBV19 to TRBJ1-2, with D possibly matching TRBD1 (6 bases). CDR1 and CDR2 (germline): LNHDA, SQIVND (reference sequence). Trimming removed 10 bases from V and 3 bases from J, with 21 bases in between. The CDR3 is 15 residues long. Here the CDR3 DNA reads TGTGCCACCGAGGCCCGGACAGCCTACTACTATGGCTACACCTTC. This sequence encodes CATEARTAYYYGYTF. The full variable domain, in which reference TRBV19 and TRBJ1-2 provide the parts outside the CDR3, is DGGITQSPKYLFRKEGQNVTLSCEQNLNHDAMYWYRQDPGQGLRLIYYSQIVNDFQKGDIAEGYSVSREKKESFPLTVTSAQKNPTAFYLCATEARTAYYYGYTFGSGTRLTVV.

The rearrangement uses TRBV9 and TRBJ2-5, with TRBD1 identical over 8 bases. V shed 4 bases, J shed 3 bases, and the junction held 11 bases outside the gene matches. The CDR3 covers 16 residues. Germline CDR1 and CDR2: SGDLS and YYNGEE. The CDR3 region has the DNA TGTGCCAGCAGCATAGGGACAGGTCAGGTAAAAGAGACCCAGTACTTC. This gives the protein CASSIGTGQVKETQYF.

This chain uses TRBV5-1 with TRBJ1-3, with a tentative D call TRBD1 (5 bases). Trimming took 4 bases from V and 0 from J, leaving 14 bases between them. The CDR3 runs 16 residues. CDR1 is SGHRS, CDR2 YFSETQ, per germline. CDR3 in amino acids: CASSPEQALSGNTIYF. CDR3 DNA sequence: TGCGCCAGCAGCCCCGAACAGGCCCTCTCTGGAAACACCATATATTTT. Full variable domain (rest looked up from reference TRBV5-1 and TRBJ1-3): KAGVTQTPRYLIKTRGQQVTLSCSPISGHRSVSWYQQTPGQGLQFLFEYFSETQRNKGNFPGRFSGRQFSNSRSEMNVSTLELGDSALYLCASSPEQALSGNTIYFGEGSWLTVV.

V and J are TRBV11-2 and TRBJ1-6, with a tentative D call TRBD1 (6 bases). CDR1 is SGHAT and CDR2 is FQNNGV in the germline V gene. The CDR3 extends over 16 amino acids. The V and J ends lost 1 base and 9 bases respectively, with 16 bases between them. CDR3 DNA sequence: TGTGCCAGCAGCTTAGCTGGCAGGGGATATGGTTCACCCCTCCACTTT. Its protein is CASSLAGRGYGSPLHF.

This chain joins TRBV5-1 and TRBJ2-7; 9 nucleotides match TRBD1. Germline loops: CDR1 SGHRS, CDR2 YFSETQ. V lost 4 bases and J lost 6; bases outside the gene matches: 8. CDR3 length: 14 amino acids. This CDR3 reads CASSGTGSLREQYF. The CDR3 nucleotides are TGCGCCAGCAGCGGGACAGGGTCGCTTCGCGAGCAGTACTTC.

The table lists this clone with a few counts. The chain carries TRBV13 and TRBJ1-4; D unresolved. Germline CDR1 PRHDT, CDR2 FYEKMQ (reference sequence). CDR3 length: 12 residues. Between the trimmed V and J ends, which lost 6 bases and 4 bases, there was a span of 6 bases. CDR3 DNA: TGTGCCAGCAGGCCGGGTAATGAAAAACTGTTTTTT. It encodes CASRPGNEKLFF.

For the CDR3, the DNA is TGTGCCAGCAGTCTGGACAGGGGGAATTGGTATGGCTACACCTTC. As protein: CASSLDRGNWYGYTF. The rearrangement uses TRBV2 and TRBJ1-2, with TRBD1 matching over 10 bases. After removal of 5 bases from V and 5 bases from J, the junction contained 8 bases not matched to a gene. CDR1 is SNHLY, CDR2 FYNNEI, per germline. The CDR3 consists of 15 residues.

The chain employs TRBV29-1 and TRBJ2-2, with a tentative D call TRBD2 (6 bases). This CDR3 comprises 14 residues. Trimming cost V 3 bases and J 4 bases, with 12 bases left between them. CDR1 is SQVTM, CDR2 ANQGSEA, per germline. The CDR3 bases are TGCAGCGTTGATGTTGGGGGGACCACCGGGGAGCTGTTTTTT. This gives the protein CSVDVGGTTGELFF.

The chain links TRBV6-6 to TRBJ1-2, with TRBD1 matching 9 bases. Trimming removed 4 bases from V and 6 bases from J; junction bases left unmatched: 9. CDR1 MNHNY and CDR2 SVGAGI come from the germline V gene (reference sequence). CDR3 size: 15 residues. The CDR3 nucleotides read TGTGCCAGCAGTTTCGGCCGGGACAGGGTGAATGGCTACACCTTC. It yields the protein CASSFGRDRVNGYTF.

CDR3 in DNA: TGCGCCAGCAGCTTCGGGCAGGGTATGAGCACTGAAGCTTTCTTT. Protein sequence: CASSFGQGMSTEAFF. The chain combines TRBV5-1 with TRBJ1-1, with a possible D match to TRBD1 (5 bases). This CDR3 comprises 15 residues. Germline V gene sequence: CDR1 SGHRS, CDR2 YFSETQ. Deletions cut 2 bases from V and 4 bases from J, with 15 bases between.

The gene calls are TRBV6-1 and TRBJ1-3, with a possible D match to TRBD1 (5 bases). Germline V gene data show CDR1 as MNHNS and CDR2 as SASEGT. The CDR3 has 16 amino acids. Trimming took off 3 bases at V and 2 bases at J, with 14 bases between the two ends. The CDR3 DNA sequence: TGTGCCAGCAGTGAGGGCCCCGCAGGGACTGGAAACACCATATATTTT. It specifies CASSEGPAGTGNTIYF.

The chain couples TRBV11-3 to TRBJ2-3, with a tentative D call TRBD2 (5 bases). V dropped 6 bases and J dropped 0 bases, with 10 bases sitting between them. The CDR3 has 14 amino acids. CDR1 is SGHNT, CDR2 YENEEA, per germline. CDR3 region: CASSRGSSTDTQYF. CDR3 sequence (DNA): TGTGCCAGCAGTCGGGGATCGAGCACAGATACGCAGTATTTT.

The V call is TRBV19, the J call TRBJ1-6, with 9 bases fitting TRBD1. V dropped 4 bases and J dropped 9; count of bases not matched to a gene: 1. Per germline, CDR1 LNHDA and CDR2 SQIVND (reference sequence). The CDR3 sequence is 13 residues long. CDR3 in DNA: TGTGCCAGTAGTACGGACAGGGGTTCACCCCTCCACTTT. Translation: CASSTDRGSPLHF.

The chain recombines TRBV13 with TRBJ2-4; 7 nucleotides line up with TRBD1. Looked up from germline, CDR1 is PRHDT and CDR2 is FYEKMQ (reference sequence). J gave up 11 bases and V 5 bases, and 12 bases lay outside the gene matches. The CDR3 sequence is 14 residues long. DNA of the CDR3: TGTGCCAGCAGCCCCCTCCGGGACAGCGGCGTTCAGTACTTC. Protein product: CASSPLRDSGVQYF. Using reference TRBV13 and TRBJ2-4 for the parts outside the CDR3, the full variable domain is AAGVIQSPRHLIKEKRETATLKCYPIPRHDTVYWYQQGPGQDPQFLISFYEKMQSDKGSIPDRFSAQQFSDYHSELNMSSLELGDSALYFCASSPLRDSGVQYFGAGTRLSVL.

This chain links TRBV5-8 with TRBJ2-7, with 9 bases matching TRBD1. J gave up 5 bases and V 0 bases, and 6 bases lay outside the gene matches. This CDR3 comprises 15 residues. CDR1 is SGHTS, CDR2 YDEGEE, per germline. In DNA, the CDR3 is TGTGCCAGCAGCTTGGGCGGACAGGGGTTCGACGAGCAGTACTTC. It specifies CASSLGGQGFDEQYF.

V gene TRBV18 combines with J gene TRBJ1-2; possible D gene TRBD1, 6 bases. The CDR3 length is 14 residues. Trimming pared 3 bases from V and 4 bases from J, leaving 12 bases between. Germline CDR1 KGHSH, CDR2 LQKENI. Here the CDR3 reads CASSPNRDGYGYTF. CDR3 nucleotide sequence: TGTGCCAGCTCACCTAACAGGGATGGCTATGGCTACACCTTC.

V and J are TRBV27 and TRBJ1-1, with 8 bases lining up with TRBD1. The CDR3 runs 14 residues. Germline CDR1 is MNHEY and CDR2 is SMNVEV (reference sequence). V was pared by 5 bases and J by 0 bases, with 2 bases of the junction left unmatched. CDR3 residues: CASSRTGMNTEAFF. Written as DNA, the CDR3 is TGTGCCAGCAGTAGGACAGGGATGAACACTGAAGCTTTCTTT.

V usage is TRBV7-2 and J usage is TRBJ2-3; 7 positions agree with TRBD2. The germline V gene has CDR1 SGHTA and CDR2 FQGNSA. The CDR3 consists of 17 residues. V gave up 2 bases and J gave up 3 bases; unmatched junction bases: 11. The CDR3 protein is CASSLRSGWEGTDTQYF. In nucleotides, the CDR3 is TGTGCCAGCAGCTTAAGGTCAGGGTGGGAGGGGACAGATACGCAGTATTTT.

This clone appeared once. In nucleotides, the CDR3 is TGTGCCAGCAGTTACGGGGGGGCTTTCGGAACAGATACGCAGTATTTT. This translates into CASSYGGAFGTDTQYF. The chain links TRBV6-6 to TRBJ2-3; D might be TRBD2 (7 bases). The CDR3 runs 16 residues. From germline, CDR1 is MNHNY and CDR2 SVGAGI (reference sequence). V was clipped by 2 bases and J by 3 bases, with 15 bases between them.

This clone was detected once. The chain uses TRBV12-3 or TRBV12-4 and TRBJ2-2; no reliable D call. The CDR3 sequence is 13 residues long. V lost 5 bases and J lost 0, with 4 bases in between. The CDR3 DNA is TGTGCCAGCAGTCCCGCGAACACCGGGGAGCTGTTTTTT. Encoded protein: CASSPANTGELFF.

The chain links TRBV11-2 to TRBJ2-7; a possible D gene is TRBD1 (6 bases). Germline V lookup: CDR1 SGHAT, CDR2 FQNNGV. Trimming pared 10 bases from V and 0 bases from J, leaving 13 bases between. The CDR3 runs to 13 residues. The CDR3 here is CATRQDFSYEQYF. The CDR3, as DNA: TGTGCCACCCGACAGGACTTCTCCTACGAGCAGTACTTC.